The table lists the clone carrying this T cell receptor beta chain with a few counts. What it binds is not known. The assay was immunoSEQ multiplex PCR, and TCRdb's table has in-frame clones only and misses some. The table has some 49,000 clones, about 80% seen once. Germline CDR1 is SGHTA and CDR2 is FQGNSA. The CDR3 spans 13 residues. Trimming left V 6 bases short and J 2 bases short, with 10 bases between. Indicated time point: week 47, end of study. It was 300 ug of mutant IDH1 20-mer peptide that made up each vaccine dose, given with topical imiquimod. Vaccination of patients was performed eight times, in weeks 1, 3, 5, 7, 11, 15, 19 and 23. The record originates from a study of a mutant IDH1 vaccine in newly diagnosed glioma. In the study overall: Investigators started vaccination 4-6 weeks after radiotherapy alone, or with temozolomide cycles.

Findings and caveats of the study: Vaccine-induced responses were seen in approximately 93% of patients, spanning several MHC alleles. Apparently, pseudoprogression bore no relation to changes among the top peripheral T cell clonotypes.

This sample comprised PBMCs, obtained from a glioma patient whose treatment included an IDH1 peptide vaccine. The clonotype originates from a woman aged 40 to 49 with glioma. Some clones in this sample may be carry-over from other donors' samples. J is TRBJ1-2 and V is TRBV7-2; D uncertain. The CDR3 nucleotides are TGTGCCAGCAGTCGGAGGGTAAACTATGGCTACACCTTC. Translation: CASSRRVNYGYTF.